This T cell receptor (beta chain) was recorded in a study of cytomegalovirus exposure and HLA in healthy donors. Study findings and constraints: Overall, around 160 TCR beta chains were annotated as cytomegalovirus-associated. Presence/absence results assume similar sequencing depth per donor, which may not hold. At a 0.05 false discovery rate, a later analysis found 18,000 or so TCR beta sequences to be associated with HLA alleles. A highly shared variant cluster was judged a likely technical artifact.

In regard to this clone: The antigen is undetermined.

The CDR3 covers 15 residues. Germline-derived CDR1 and CDR2 are SGHNT and YYREEE (reference sequence). V lost 6 bases, J lost 2 bases, and 14 bases lay in between. Use of 60 Vbeta and 13 Jbeta primers characterized the PCR. Data came from immunoSEQ multiplex PCR; TCRdb stores just in-frame clones and leaves some out. This table has some 110,000 clones, 65% to 90% appearing once. The TCR sequence derives from a man aged 25 to 40 in good health and CMV-seropositive. The chain recombines TRBV5-4 with TRBJ2-2; D possibly corresponds to TRBD2 (6 bases). The material sequenced was PBMCs. CDR3 DNA sequence: TGTGCCAGCACCCTCTTGGAGGGCAACACCGGGGAGCTGTTTTTT. Encoded protein: CASTLLEGNTGELFF. Supplemented by reference TRBV5-4 and TRBJ2-2, the full variable domain reads ETGVTQSPTHLIKTRGQQVTLRCSSQSGHNTVSWYQQALGQGPQFIFQYYREEENGRGNFPPRFSGLQFPNYSSELNVNALELDDSALYLCASTLLEGNTGELFFGEGSRLTVL.